This T cell receptor (beta chain) emerged from a study of T cell changes during pregnancy in multiple sclerosis. This clone occurred a few times. CDR1 is SGDLS, CDR2 YYNGEE, per germline. V shed 4 bases and J shed 3 bases, with 16 bases lying between them. The CDR3 length is 15 residues. Assay: immunoSEQ multiplex PCR; the TCRdb copy retains only in-frame clones and omits some. Among roughly 40,000 clones listed, over 75% were seen once. The clonotype originates from a female donor with multiple sclerosis, enrolled in a pregnancy study. The chain joins TRBV9 to TRBJ1-1; D remains ambiguous. This specimen was CD8+ T cells from peripheral blood mononuclear cells, taken in the first trimester of pregnancy. Here the CDR3 reads CASSISRELDTEAFF. Written as DNA, the CDR3 is TGTGCCAGCAGCATCTCGCGGGAGTTGGACACTGAAGCTTTCTTT.